This T cell receptor (beta chain) was sequenced during a study of T cells in Graves' hyperthyroidism and ophthalmopathy. Study-level results: Ophthalmopathy and stable hyperthyroidism were separated by a 13 V-J model.

Amplified TCR beta CDR3 regions came from RNA transcripts. In the first-round RT-PCR of the TCR CDR3, the HTBI primer set was used. MiXCR, applied by TCRdb to the multiplex PCR reads, yields one record per CDR3 protein. The sample consists of about 570,000 distinct CDR3 sequences, roughly 15% of them appearing once. Newly diagnosed hyperthyroidism patients aged 18 to 65 years had disease lasting under 2 months. Patients having uncontrolled infection, another autoimmune disease, pregnancy or lactation were not included. Diagnosis rested on symptoms, serum thyroxine and TRAb, thyroid ultrasound, and orbital computed tomography. V was cut by 1 base and J by 7 bases, with 7 bases left in between. The CDR3 is 13 residues long. In germline, CDR1 is LNHNV, CDR2 YYDKDF (reference sequence). With regard to this clonotype: Its antigen is still unknown.

The source of this sequence is a woman aged 40-49 years with Graves' hyperthyroidism. This rearrangement joins TRBV15 to TRBJ2-2; D ambiguous. Material for sequencing was blood. This chain's CDR3 is CATSRGKGGELFF. The CDR3 region has the DNA TGTGCCACCAGCAGAGGAAAGGGCGGGGAGCTGTTTTTT.